A single sample gave rise to the 9 T cell receptor beta chains below, sequenced in a study of blood T cell repertoires in COVID-19. Clones were sequenced by immunoSEQ multiplex PCR, and TCRdb holds only the in-frame ones, with some missing. The table includes approximately 100,000 clones, roughly 80% detected once. Input material: peripheral blood. Receptors were obtained from a woman aged 55-69 years with acute or convalescent COVID-19.

V is TRBV28 and J is TRBJ1-1; D is undetermined. Per germline, CDR1 MDHEN and CDR2 SYDVKM. This CDR3 spans 13 amino acids. The V gene lost 6 bases and the J gene lost 0 bases, with 8 bases spanning the gap. The chain's CDR3 is CASSGFMNTEAFF. For the CDR3, the DNA is TGTGCCAGCAGCGGGTTCATGAACACTGAAGCTTTCTTT.

This chain connects TRBV5-6 to TRBJ1-5, with 7 positions matching TRBD1. The CDR3 sequence is 12 residues long. Germline V gene lookup returns CDR1 SGHDT and CDR2 YYEEEE. V lost 1 base and J lost 11; bases outside the gene matches: 3. The CDR3 here is CASSLSRGAQHF. As DNA, the CDR3 is TGTGCCAGCAGCTTGTCCAGGGGGGCCCAGCATTTT. The full variable domain, its missing parts supplied by reference TRBV5-6 and TRBJ1-5, is DAGVTQSPTHLIKTRGQQVTLRCSPKSGHDTVSWYQQALGQGPQFIFQYYEEEERQRGNFPDRFSGHQFPNYSSELNVNALLLGDSALYLCASSLSRGAQHFGDGTRLSIL.

The chain has TRBV6-5 and TRBJ1-5, with D possibly being TRBD1 (5 bases). This CDR3 region has 14 residues. Germline CDR1 reads MNHEY; CDR2 reads SVGAGI. V was trimmed by 5 bases and J by 0 bases, leaving 8 bases between them. In DNA form, the CDR3 reads TGTGCCAGCAGTCCCCAGGGTAGCAATCAGCCCCAGCATTTT. Amino acid sequence: CASSPQGSNQPQHF.

CDR3 sequence reads: CSASPGQGFYGYTF. CDR3 nucleotides: TGCAGTGCTAGTCCGGGACAGGGGTTCTATGGCTACACCTTC. The chain has TRBV20-1 and TRBJ1-2; 10 bases align to TRBD1. CDR1 DFQATT and CDR2 SNEGSKA come from the germline V gene (reference sequence). The CDR3 is 14 amino acids. V trimming: 3 bases; J trimming: 4 bases; junction bases outside the gene matches: 5.

The V and J genes are TRBV28 and TRBJ1-2, with 8 bases aligning to TRBD1. V lost 7 bases and J lost 3; bases outside the gene matches: 4. This CDR3 comprises 13 residues. CDR1 and CDR2 from the germline V gene are MDHEN and SYDVKM. The CDR3 region is CASKQGADYGYTF. The CDR3, as DNA: TGTGCCAGCAAGCAGGGGGCCGACTATGGCTACACCTTC.

The J gene is TRBJ1-1, the V gene TRBV7-6; 10 bases line up with TRBD1. V trimming: 5 bases; J trimming: 5 bases; junction bases outside the gene matches: 5. The CDR3 has 14 amino acids. Per the germline V gene, CDR1 is SGHVS and CDR2 is FNYEAQ. CDR3 residues: CASSDRGPGTEAFF. The CDR3 coding sequence is TGTGCCAGCAGCGACAGGGGGCCTGGGACTGAAGCTTTCTTT. Filled out from reference TRBV7-6 and TRBJ1-1, the complete variable domain reads GAGVSQSPRYKVTKRGQDVALRCDPISGHVSLYWYRQALGQGPEFLTYFNYEAQQDKSGLPNDRFSAERPEGSISTLTIQRTEQRDSAMYRCASSDRGPGTEAFFGQGTRLTVV.

The chain uses TRBV24-1 and TRBJ2-3; 7 positions match TRBD1. Trimming at V came to 1 base and at J to 3 bases, leaving 6 bases not matched to a gene. This CDR3 is built from 16 residues. CDR1 and CDR2 (germline): KGHDR, SFDVKD. CDR3 in DNA: TGTGCCACCAGTGATTTAGGCCAGGGGGTAACAGATACGCAGTATTTT. Translation: CATSDLGQGVTDTQYF.

J is TRBJ2-1 and V is TRBV7-2; 8 nucleotides agree with TRBD1. The CDR3 is 16 residues long. V shed 1 base and J 2 bases; nucleotides not matched to a gene: 4. Germline CDR1 SGHTA, CDR2 FQGNSA. The CDR3 region is CASSLDGTGPYNEQFF. As DNA, the CDR3 is TGTGCCAGCAGCTTAGATGGGACAGGTCCCTACAATGAGCAGTTCTTC. Using reference TRBV7-2 and TRBJ2-1 for the parts outside the CDR3, the full variable domain is GAGVSQSPSNKVTEKGKDVELRCDPISGHTALYWYRQSLGQGLEFLIYFQGNSAPDKSGLPSDRFSAERTGGSVSTLTIQRTQQEDSAVYLCASSLDGTGPYNEQFFGPGTRLTVL.

In this sample, this clone turned up a few times. This sample also contains other DNA sequences that code for the same CDR3. The J gene is TRBJ1-1, the V gene TRBV14; the match to TRBD1 covers 8 bases. V dropped 4 bases and J dropped 4; count of bases not matched to a gene: 2. Germline CDR1 is SGHDN and CDR2 is FVKESK. The CDR3 runs to 13 residues. The CDR3 sequence is CASSLTGGTEAFF. For the CDR3, the DNA is TGTGCCAGCAGCCTAACAGGGGGCACTGAAGCTTTCTTT.